The 15 T cell receptor beta chains below come from one sample, sequenced in a study of neurological immune-mediated disorders (dated by TCRdb to 2018 to 2020). The library was made by 5' RACE. These reads were obtained on an Illumina HiSeq 2500. TCRdb trimmed the raw reads at Q25, called clones with MiXCR and kept productive beta chains. One record per CDR3 amino acid sequence lists the most common genes and DNA. The sample table lists around 55,000 distinct CDR3 sequences, 3.5% to 4% of them with a count of one. The top ten hold approximately 1.8% of the sample. Sequenced: CD4+ T cells from blood. The receptors come from a middle-aged woman with multiple sclerosis.

This clonotype was counted many times. The J gene is TRBJ1-1, the V gene TRBV5-1, with 9 bases that match TRBD1. Losses at the gene ends were 4 bases for V and 2 bases for J; bases not matched to a gene: 9. CDR1 SGHRS and CDR2 YFSETQ come from the germline V gene. The CDR3 has 16 amino acids. CDR3 sequence: CASSRDRVMLNTEAFF. CDR3 coding DNA: TGCGCCAGCAGCCGGGACAGGGTGATGCTCAACACTGAAGCTTTCTTT.

This clonotype was detected ten times or more. The chain links TRBV6-6 to TRBJ1-3; 7 positions agree with TRBD1. Germline lookup yields CDR1 MNHNY and CDR2 SVGAGI (reference sequence). The J segment lost 0 bases and the V segment lost 5 bases, leaving 10 bases of the junction unmatched. The CDR3 runs to 17 residues. The CDR3 region has the DNA TGTGCCAGCAGTCTAAACAGGGGACGACGCTCTGGAAACACCATATATTTT. It specifies CASSLNRGRRSGNTIYF.

This clonotype was counted many times. The chain employs TRBV9 and TRBJ1-2; D is undetermined. Trimming removed 0 bases at V and 1 base at J, with 7 bases between. The V gene's germline CDR1 is SGDLS and CDR2 YYNGEE. The CDR3 length is 14 residues. For the CDR3, the DNA is TGTGCCAGCAGCGTAGAGGGCCTTAACTATGGCTACACCTTC. Translating gives CASSVEGLNYGYTF. Based on the CDR3 plus reference TRBV9 and TRBJ1-2, the full variable domain is DSGVTQTPKHLITATGQRVTLRCSPRSGDLSVYWYQQSLDQGLQFLIQYYNGEERAKGNILERFSAQQFPDLHSELNLSSLELGDSALYFCASSVEGLNYGYTFGSGTRLTVV.

Many counts were recorded for this clonotype. As DNA, the CDR3 is TGTGCCAGCAGAGGAACAGGGCGCGGCTACACCTTC. It codes for CASRGTGRGYTF. The chain uses TRBV2 and TRBJ1-2, with a possible D match to TRBD1 (6 bases). Germline lookup yields CDR1 SNHLY and CDR2 FYNNEI. The CDR3 contains 12 residues. Deletions cut 6 bases from V and 8 bases from J, with 13 bases between.

In this sample, this clonotype turned up many times. The rearrangement links TRBV3-1 to TRBJ2-1; D possibly uses TRBD1 or TRBD2 (6 bases each). The CDR3 runs to 13 residues. V was trimmed by 3 bases and J by 13 bases, leaving 16 bases between them. Germline values: CDR1 LGHDT, CDR2 YNNKEL (reference sequence). The chain's CDR3 is CASSQGTGGGQFF. In nucleotides, the CDR3 is TGTGCCAGCAGCCAGGGAACCGGGGGCGGCCAGTTCTTC.

In the case of this clonotype: The junction does not match germline at one end; this may be a read error. This chain uses TRBV5-1 with TRBJ1-1; D might be TRBD1 (5 bases). CDR3 length equals 14 residues. CDR1 and CDR2 (germline): SGHRS, YFSETQ. The CDR3, as DNA: TGCGCCAGCAGCCGGGGCATACTGAACACTCAAGCTTTCTTT. Protein sequence: CASSRGILNTQAFF.

This clonotype was counted many times. V and J are TRBV5-5 and TRBJ1-4; 8 bases align to TRBD1. This CDR3 is 14 amino acids long. CDR1 and CDR2 (germline): SGHKS, YYEKEE (reference sequence). The trim removed 3 bases at V and 8 bases at J, leaving 6 bases unmatched. This CDR3 is CASSSEDRAEKLFF. CDR3 nucleotides: TGTGCCAGCAGCTCTGAGGACAGGGCCGAAAAACTGTTTTTT.

There are many counts of this clonotype. This chain joins TRBV10-3 and TRBJ1-1; perhaps TRBD1 as D (5 bases). The CDR3 extends over 12 amino acids. V dropped 10 bases and J dropped 7 bases, with 16 bases sitting between them. From germline, CDR1 is ENHRY and CDR2 SYGVKD. The CDR3 DNA reads as TGTGCCACCCGCCGGGACCTTGGTGAAGCTTTCTTT. This translates into CATRRDLGEAFF.

This clonotype was found many times. The gene calls are TRBV5-1 and TRBJ2-6; D is undetermined. Germline CDR1 is SGHRS and CDR2 is YFSETQ. V was cut by 0 bases and J by 0 bases, with 4 bases left in between. The CDR3 consists of 15 residues. CDR3 in amino acids: CASSLVISGANVLTF. CDR3 nucleotides: TGCGCCAGCAGCTTGGTGATCTCTGGGGCCAACGTCCTGACTTTC.

This clonotype was observed at least ten times. The chain couples TRBV19 to TRBJ1-1; tentative D call: TRBD1 (5 bases). Per germline, CDR1 LNHDA and CDR2 SQIVND (reference sequence). Between the trimmed V and J ends, which lost 3 bases and 5 bases, there was a span of 10 bases. The CDR3 has 13 residues. CDR3 sequence (DNA): TGTGCCAGTAGTATCGGGGCGATGACTGAAGCTTTCTTT. This codes for CASSIGAMTEAFF. Together with reference TRBV19 and TRBJ1-1, the CDR3 gives the full variable domain: DGGITQSPKYLFRKEGQNVTLSCEQNLNHDAMYWYRQDPGQGLRLIYYSQIVNDFQKGDIAEGYSVSREKKESFPLTVTSAQKNPTAFYLCASSIGAMTEAFFGQGTRLTVV.

The sample holds many counts of this clonotype. The V and J genes are TRBV10-1 and TRBJ2-2; no clear D. The CDR3 is 17 amino acids. With 0 bases removed from V and 0 bases from J, the gap between germline ends came to 11 bases. Germline CDR1 WNHNN, CDR2 SYGVQD (reference sequence). CDR3 amino acids: CASSESTLPSNTGELFF. Written as DNA, the CDR3 is TGCGCCAGCAGTGAGTCTACCCTACCATCGAACACCGGGGAGCTGTTTTTT.

This chain uses TRBV20-1 with TRBJ1-1; D call uncertain. V shed 1 base and J shed 3 bases, with 6 bases lying between them. The CDR3 sequence is 12 residues long. Germline CDR1 DFQATT, CDR2 SNEGSKA (reference sequence). For the CDR3, the DNA is TGCAGTGCTAGAGGTGCAGACACTGAAGCTTTCTTT. Translated: CSARGADTEAFF.

This clonotype was recorded many times. J is TRBJ1-1 and V is TRBV27, with a weak D call TRBD1 (5 bases). Trimming took 4 bases from V and 6 from J, leaving 9 bases between them. This CDR3 is 12 amino acids long. CDR1 is MNHEY, CDR2 SMNVEV, per germline (reference sequence). The CDR3 is CASSSGISEAFF. The DNA of the CDR3 is TGTGCCAGCAGTTCAGGGATCTCTGAAGCTTTCTTT.

This clonotype was detected many times. The rearrangement uses TRBV29-1 and TRBJ1-1; tentative D call: TRBD1 (5 bases). The CDR3 extends over 12 amino acids. Germline V gives CDR1 SQVTM, CDR2 ANQGSEA. Trimming removed 5 bases from V and 6 bases from J, with 13 bases in between. The CDR3 protein is CSVSREGAEAFF. In DNA form, the CDR3 reads TGCAGCGTTAGCAGGGAAGGCGCTGAAGCTTTCTTT.

This clonotype showed up many times. The chain recombines TRBV7-2 with TRBJ2-1; D is perhaps TRBD1 or TRBD2 (7 bases each). In germline, CDR1 is SGHTA, CDR2 FQGNSA. The V gene lost 6 bases and the J gene lost 10 bases, with 19 bases spanning the gap. This CDR3 is built from 14 residues. CDR3 bases: TGTGCCAGCAGTCAGATGCAGGGGGGGCCCGAGCAGTTCTTC. It codes for CASSQMQGGPEQFF.